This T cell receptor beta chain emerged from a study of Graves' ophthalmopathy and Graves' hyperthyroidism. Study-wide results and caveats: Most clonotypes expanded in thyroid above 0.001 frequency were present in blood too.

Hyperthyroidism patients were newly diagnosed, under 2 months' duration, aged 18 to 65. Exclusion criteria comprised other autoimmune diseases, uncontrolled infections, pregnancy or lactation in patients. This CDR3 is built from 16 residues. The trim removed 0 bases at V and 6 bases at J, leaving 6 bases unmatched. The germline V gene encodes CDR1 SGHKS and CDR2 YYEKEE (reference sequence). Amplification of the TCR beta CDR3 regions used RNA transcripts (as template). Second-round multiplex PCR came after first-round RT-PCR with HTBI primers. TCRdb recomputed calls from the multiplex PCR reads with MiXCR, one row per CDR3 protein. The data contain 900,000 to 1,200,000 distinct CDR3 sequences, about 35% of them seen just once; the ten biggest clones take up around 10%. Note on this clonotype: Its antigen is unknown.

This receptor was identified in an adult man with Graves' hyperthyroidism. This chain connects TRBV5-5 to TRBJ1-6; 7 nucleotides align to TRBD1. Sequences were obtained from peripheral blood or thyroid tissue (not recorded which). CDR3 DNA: TGTGCCAGCAGCTTGGCAGCCGGGACAGCTAATTCACCCCTCCACTTT. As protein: CASSLAAGTANSPLHF.